A single sample gave rise to the 19 T cell receptor beta chains below, sequenced in a study of T cell repertoires in cytomegalovirus infection. TCRdb re-analysed the reads in MiXCR, keeping a single row per CDR3 protein. The sample lists around 530,000 distinct CDR3 sequences, more than 20% occurring once. The specimen sequenced was PBMCs. The receptors shown here come from a human donor in good health (CMV status not recorded). Some clones in this sample may be carry-over from other donors' samples.

This chain uses TRBV6-5 with TRBJ2-5; TRBD1 or TRBD2 may be the D gene (6 bases each). Trimming shortened V by 7 bases and J by 2 bases, and 11 bases separated the two germline ends. This CDR3 is built from 13 residues. Germline V lookup: CDR1 MNHEY, CDR2 SVGAGI. The DNA for the CDR3 is TGTGCCAGCACCCCGGGGGCTCAAGAGACCCAGTACTTC. Translated: CASTPGAQETQYF.

This clonotype was counted many times. V usage is TRBV7-2 and J usage is TRBJ2-7; D is possibly TRBD1 or TRBD2 (7 bases each). The germline V gene has CDR1 SGHTA and CDR2 FQGNSA. The CDR3 is made up of 13 amino acids. With 0 bases removed from V and 7 bases from J, the gap between germline ends came to 10 bases. CDR3 DNA: TGTGCCAGCAGCTTAGCTCAGGGGGGGGAGCAGTACTTC. This encodes CASSLAQGGEQYF.

This clonotype came up a few times. This chain links TRBV7-6 with TRBJ2-3; perhaps TRBD2 as D (5 bases). This CDR3 region has 17 residues. Germline-derived CDR1 and CDR2 are SGHVS and FNYEAQ. Between the trimmed V and J ends, which lost 5 bases and 3 bases, there was a span of 21 bases. CDR3 region: CASSIKLLGSGTDTQYF. For the CDR3, the DNA is TGTGCCAGCAGCATCAAGCTCCTAGGGTCGGGAACAGATACGCAGTATTTT.

This chain connects TRBV24-1 to TRBJ1-1, with 7 bases matching TRBD1. This CDR3 has 15 amino acids. The V and J ends lost 4 bases and 1 base, in that order; junction bases with no gene match: 5. Germline-derived CDR1 and CDR2 are KGHDR and SFDVKD. The CDR3 here is CATSDPRTGNTEAFF. CDR3 nucleotide sequence: TGTGCCACCAGTGACCCGCGGACAGGGAACACTGAAGCTTTCTTT.

In its sample, this clonotype was seen a few times. V is TRBV6-2 or TRBV6-3 and J is TRBJ2-5, with 9 bases that match TRBD2. The CDR3 has 16 residues. Germline V CDR1 and CDR2: MNHEY, SVGEGT. The trim removed 6 bases at V and 7 bases at J, leaving 15 bases unmatched. In DNA form, the CDR3 reads TGTGCCAGCAGCTTAGAAGCGGGAGGTGCTCTGGGGACCCAGTACTTC. Encoded protein: CASSLEAGGALGTQYF.

This rearrangement joins TRBV20-1 to TRBJ1-1, with 7 bases aligning to TRBD1. CDR3 size: 19 residues. V lost 0 bases and J lost 3; bases outside the gene matches: 19. Germline V lookup: CDR1 DFQATT, CDR2 SNEGSKA (reference sequence). The CDR3 is CSARDVALHLTGSYTEAFF. CDR3 bases: TGCAGTGCTAGAGATGTAGCCCTACACCTGACAGGGAGCTACACTGAAGCTTTCTTT.

The V call is TRBV19, the J call TRBJ1-1; tentatively, D is TRBD1 (6 bases). Germline CDR1 reads LNHDA; CDR2 reads SQIVND (reference sequence). The CDR3 is 16 residues long. V was pared by 5 bases and J by 1 base, with 17 bases between. CDR3: CASSPRLGAWNTEAFF. CDR3 DNA sequence: TGTGCCAGTAGTCCACGGCTGGGGGCTTGGAACACTGAAGCTTTCTTT.

This clonotype appeared a few times. The rearrangement uses TRBV18 and TRBJ2-5, with D possibly being TRBD1 (5 bases). CDR3 length: 13 residues. CDR1 and CDR2 (germline): KGHSH, LQKENI. Trimming shortened V by 6 bases and J by 3 bases, and 11 bases separated the two germline ends. CDR3 nucleotide sequence: TGTGCCAGCTCTCACAGGAACGAAGAGACCCAGTACTTC. Translation: CASSHRNEETQYF.

This clonotype showed up just a few times. V and J are TRBV11-2 and TRBJ2-1, with 14 nucleotides matching TRBD2. The length of the CDR3 is 16 residues. With V trimmed by 0 bases and J by 8 bases, 3 bases remained unmatched. Germline V CDR1 and CDR2: SGHAT, FQNNGV. The DNA of the CDR3 is TGTGCCAGCAGCTTAGAAGCGGGACTAGCGGGAGATGAGCAGTTCTTC. This gives the protein CASSLEAGLAGDEQFF.

This clonotype came up a few times. The chain carries TRBV6-2 or TRBV6-3 and TRBJ2-7, with TRBD2 as a possible D gene (5 bases). From germline, CDR1 is MNHEY and CDR2 SVGEGT. The length of the CDR3 is 15 residues. V shed 5 bases and J shed 0 bases, with 14 bases lying between them. The CDR3 DNA reads as TGTGCCAGCAGTGACGGACTGGTGAGCTCCTACGAGCAGTACTTC. This encodes CASSDGLVSSYEQYF.

This sequence joins TRBV12-3 or TRBV12-4 and TRBJ1-5; TRBD1 is a possible D gene (5 bases). Trimming shortened V by 7 bases and J by 3 bases, and 13 bases separated the two germline ends. This CDR3 contains 14 residues. For the CDR3, the DNA is TGTGCCAGCAAAGGCCGGGACCACAATCAGCCCCAGCATTTT. Residues: CASKGRDHNQPQHF.

This clonotype appeared many times. This sequence joins TRBV7-2 and TRBJ2-1; 9 bases align to TRBD2. The CDR3 spans 15 residues. CDR1 and CDR2 from the germline V gene are SGHTA and FQGNSA. Losses at the gene ends were 0 bases for V and 4 bases for J; bases not matched to a gene: 1. The CDR3 coding sequence is TGTGCCAGCAGCTTAGCTAGCGGGGGATACAATGAGCAGTTCTTC. Translating gives CASSLASGGYNEQFF.

This clonotype appeared a few times. The chain carries TRBV12-3 or TRBV12-4 and TRBJ2-3; 7 bases are a match to TRBD2. The trim removed 8 bases at V and 0 bases at J, leaving 8 bases unmatched. The CDR3 length is 15 residues. The CDR3 coding sequence is TGTGCCAGCGCTGGGGGAGGGTCTAGCACAGATACGCAGTATTTT. Its protein is CASAGGGSSTDTQYF.

This chain links TRBV6-2 or TRBV6-3 with TRBJ2-7; D tentatively fits TRBD1 or TRBD2 (5 bases each). Trimming took 5 bases from V and 3 from J, leaving 23 bases between them. This CDR3 region has 17 residues. Per germline, CDR1 MNHEY and CDR2 SVGEGT. In DNA, the CDR3 is TGTGCCAGCAGTGGGGGACGCAGAGCGAAACTCGACTACGAGCAGTACTTC. Protein product: CASSGGRRAKLDYEQYF.

CDR3 amino acids: CASSRTRGTGELFF. In DNA form, the CDR3 reads TGTGCCAGTAGTAGGACGAGGGGGACCGGGGAGCTGTTTTTT. The chain combines TRBV19 with TRBJ2-2; TRBD1 might be the D (6 bases). Germline V gene sequence: CDR1 LNHDA, CDR2 SQIVND (reference sequence). Trimming removed 4 bases at V and 5 bases at J, with 11 bases between. The CDR3 runs 14 residues. Based on the CDR3 plus reference TRBV19 and TRBJ2-2, the full variable domain is DGGITQSPKYLFRKEGQNVTLSCEQNLNHDAMYWYRQDPGQGLRLIYYSQIVNDFQKGDIAEGYSVSREKKESFPLTVTSAQKNPTAFYLCASSRTRGTGELFFGEGSRLTVL.

This chain uses TRBV6-5 with TRBJ2-6; 12 nucleotides match TRBD1. V lost 1 base, J lost 2 bases, and 6 bases stayed unmatched. CDR1 MNHEY and CDR2 SVGAGI come from the germline V gene. The CDR3 is made up of 19 amino acids. The CDR3 nucleotides are TGTGCCAGCAGTTACTGGGCCGGGACAGGGGGCGCTGGGGCCAACGTCCTGACTTTC. Encoded protein: CASSYWAGTGGAGANVLTF.

This clonotype was picked up many times. The genes are TRBV27 and TRBJ2-7; TRBD1 agrees at 8 bases. V lost 6 bases, J lost 7 bases, and 11 bases stayed unmatched. This CDR3 is built from 14 residues. CDR1 MNHEY and CDR2 SMNVEV come from the germline V gene (reference sequence). The CDR3: CASRGTGGFGEQYV. CDR3 DNA: TGTGCCAGCAGGGGGACAGGCGGATTTGGGGAGCAGTACGTC.

There are a few counts of this clonotype. The V gene is TRBV30, the J gene TRBJ2-1, with 9 bases lining up with TRBD2. Germline V gene sequence: CDR1 GTSNPN, CDR2 SVGIG (reference sequence). The CDR3 sequence is 14 residues long. Trimming at V came to 2 bases and at J to 5 bases, leaving 4 bases not matched to a gene. The CDR3 sequence: CAWSRASGNNEQFF. CDR3 coding DNA: TGTGCCTGGAGTCGGGCTAGCGGGAACAATGAGCAGTTCTTC.

This clonotype was counted ten times or more. The chain joins TRBV7-2 to TRBJ2-6; D is unresolved. The CDR3 sequence is 17 residues long. Per germline, CDR1 SGHTA and CDR2 FQGNSA. V was shortened by 1 base and J by 0 bases, with 10 bases between the two germline ends. The CDR3 DNA reads as TGTGCCAGCAGCTTAGATATCTTATCCTCTGGGGCCAACGTCCTGACTTTC. This translates into CASSLDILSSGANVLTF.